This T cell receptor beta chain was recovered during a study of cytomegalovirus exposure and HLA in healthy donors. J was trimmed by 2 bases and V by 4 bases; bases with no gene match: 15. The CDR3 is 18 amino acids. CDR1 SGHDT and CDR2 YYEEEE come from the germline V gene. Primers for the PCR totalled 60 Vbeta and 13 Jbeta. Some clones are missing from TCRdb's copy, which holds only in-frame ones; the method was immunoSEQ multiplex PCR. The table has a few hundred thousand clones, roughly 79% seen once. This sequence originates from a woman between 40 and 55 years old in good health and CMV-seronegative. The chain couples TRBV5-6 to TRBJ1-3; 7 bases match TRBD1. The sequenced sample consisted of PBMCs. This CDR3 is CASSQPARGQRPGNTIYF. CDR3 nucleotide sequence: TGTGCCAGCAGCCAGCCGGCACGGGGACAGAGGCCTGGAAACACCATATATTTT.